The clone carrying this T cell receptor beta chain was seen a handful of times. Antigen unknown. CDR3 length: 13 residues. V was clipped by 8 bases and J by 9 bases, with 17 bases between them. Germline V CDR1 and CDR2: MNHEY, SVGEGT. TCRdb itself ran the RT-PCR reads through MiXCR, one entry per CDR3 protein. The sample records over 400,000 distinct CDR3 sequences, approximately 11% being singletons. This specimen belongs to a study of response to subunit inactivated influenza vaccine. The study, taken as a whole, reports: There was a suggestion from the authors that each seasonal influenza vaccination recruits few new T cells.

This sample comprised PBMCs from blood, obtained more than 35 days after vaccination. This chain uses TRBV6-2 or TRBV6-3 with TRBJ2-1; D may be TRBD1 (5 bases). The source of this sequence is a man in his fifties or sixties who received an inactivated influenza vaccine. The CDR3 spells CASAPTGQGEQFF. The CDR3 nucleotides are TGTGCCAGCGCCCCCACTGGGCAGGGTGAGCAGTTCTTC.